This T cell receptor (beta chain) was recovered during a study of cytomegalovirus exposure and HLA in healthy donors. Study information: In an early release, HLA-typed donors contributed 90 million or so unique TCR sequences.

Everyone who donated was a healthy bone marrow donor. The CDR3 has 16 residues. The PCR made use of 60 Vbeta and 13 Jbeta primers. TCRdb keeps only in-frame clones here, not all; method: immunoSEQ multiplex PCR. The repertoire holds approximately 73,000 clones, with around 60% as singletons. The gene calls are TRBV1 and TRBJ2-2; no DNA check was done on the table's D call, TRBD1. TRBV1 is tagged as a pseudogene. The material sequenced was PBMCs. This TCR was sampled from a man aged 30-40 years in good health and CMV-seropositive. The DNA for the CDR3 is TGCACCAGCAGCCATCCCGGACAGGGGTTCGCCGGGGAGCTGTTTTTT. It codes for CTSSHPGQGFAGELFF.